The 29 T cell receptor beta chains presented below share a single source sample, sequenced in a study of blood T cell repertoires in COVID-19. Profiling relied on immunoSEQ multiplex PCR, and the TCRdb table lists in-frame clones only, not all of them. The sample holds roughly 700,000 clones, approximately 90% seen once. Sequencing was carried out using peripheral blood. These receptors all stem from a young woman with acute or convalescent COVID-19.

This clone was seen a single time. This rearrangement joins TRBV24-1 to TRBJ2-3; D remains ambiguous. This CDR3 region has 14 residues. Trimming took off 7 bases at V and 0 bases at J, with 10 bases between the two ends. Germline V gives CDR1 KGHDR, CDR2 SFDVKD. In nucleotides, the CDR3 is TGTGCCACCAGAGACACCTCTAGCACAGATACGCAGTATTTT. Amino acids: CATRDTSSTDTQYF.

The chain joins TRBV11-2 to TRBJ1-1; 10 bases align to TRBD1. Germline V gives CDR1 SGHAT, CDR2 FQNNGV. Losses at the gene ends were 3 bases for V and 10 bases for J; bases not matched to a gene: 5. There are 13 residues in the CDR3. CDR3 nucleotide sequence: TGTGCCAGCAGCTTCCTGGACAGGGGGGGAGCTTTCTTT. Encoded protein: CASSFLDRGGAFF. Filled out from reference TRBV11-2 and TRBJ1-1, the complete variable domain reads EAGVAQSPRYKIIEKRQSVAFWCNPISGHATLYWYQQILGQGPKLLIQFQNNGVVDDSQLPKDRFSAERLKGVDSTLKIQPAKLEDSAVYLCASSFLDRGGAFFGQGTRLTVV.

V and J are TRBV9 and TRBJ1-2; TRBD1 is a possible D gene (5 bases). Germline V gene sequence: CDR1 SGDLS, CDR2 YYNGEE. V lost 3 bases and J 6 bases, leaving 12 bases between the germline ends. The CDR3 covers 13 residues. The CDR3 DNA reads TGTGCCAGCAGCGCCCGGACACGTAATGGCTACACCTTC. It codes for CASSARTRNGYTF.

This clone came up a few times. The chain joins TRBV28 to TRBJ1-5, with D uncertain. V dropped 6 bases and J dropped 4 bases, with 13 bases sitting between them. CDR1 MDHEN and CDR2 SYDVKM come from the germline V gene. The CDR3 has 14 amino acids. DNA for the CDR3: TGTGCCAGCAGGGATTTGAGGCCGAATCAGCCCCAGCATTTT. This sequence encodes CASRDLRPNQPQHF.

The chain links TRBV30 to TRBJ1-2; 7 nucleotides match TRBD1. CDR1 is GTSNPN and CDR2 is SVGIG in the germline V gene (reference sequence). V shed 2 bases and J 5 bases; nucleotides not matched to a gene: 5. This CDR3 is built from 13 residues. CDR3 residues: CAWSLGTAYGYTF. In DNA, the CDR3 is TGTGCCTGGAGTCTGGGGACAGCTTATGGCTACACCTTC.

V is TRBV19 and J is TRBJ1-1; TRBD1 agrees at 9 bases. V shed 5 bases and J 2 bases; nucleotides not matched to a gene: 3. This CDR3 has 14 amino acids. Germline V gives CDR1 LNHDA, CDR2 SQIVND (reference sequence). The CDR3, as DNA: TGTGCCAGTAGTGTGGGACAGGGTAACACTGAAGCTTTCTTT. Protein: CASSVGQGNTEAFF.

V and J are TRBV6-5 and TRBJ1-2, with D tentatively TRBD1 (5 bases). Deletions cut 8 bases from V and 6 bases from J, with 10 bases between. Germline CDR1 and CDR2: MNHEY and SVGAGI. The CDR3 is 11 residues long. CDR3 bases: TGTGCCAGCGGGCAAGGGGATGGCTACACCTTC. This gives the protein CASGQGDGYTF.

The V call is TRBV7-3, the J call TRBJ2-3; D may be TRBD2 (6 bases). V gave up 5 bases and J gave up 0 bases, with 12 bases separating them. Germline-derived CDR1 and CDR2 are SGHTA and FQGTGA. This CDR3 comprises 15 residues. CDR3 protein: CASSPRGTSTDTQYF. For the CDR3, the DNA is TGTGCCAGCAGCCCACGAGGGACTAGCACAGATACGCAGTATTTT.

The gene calls are TRBV2 and TRBJ2-2; TRBD1 matches at 9 bases. The CDR3 length is 13 residues. Per the germline V gene, CDR1 is SNHLY and CDR2 is FYNNEI. J was trimmed by 8 bases and V by 8 bases; bases with no gene match: 6. This chain's CDR3 is CASHGTGSGELFF. As DNA, the CDR3 is TGTGCCAGCCACGGGACAGGGAGTGGGGAGCTGTTTTTT.

As DNA, the CDR3 is TGTGCCAGCACCCTCGGGACCGCGGGGGCAGATACGCAGTATTTT. Its protein product is CASTLGTAGADTQYF. The rearrangement joins TRBV7-9 to TRBJ2-3; 7 nucleotides agree with TRBD2. The germline V gene has CDR1 SEHNR and CDR2 FQNEAQ (reference sequence). The CDR3 extends over 15 amino acids. Trimming cost V 7 bases and J 4 bases; bases outside gene matches: 11.

The rearrangement uses TRBV19 and TRBJ1-1, with D possibly matching TRBD1 (5 bases). Germline assignment: CDR1 LNHDA and CDR2 SQIVND (reference sequence). The CDR3 consists of 15 residues. With 0 bases removed from V and 2 bases from J, the gap between germline ends came to 10 bases. CDR3 nucleotide sequence: TGTGCCAGTAGTATAGATCACAGGTTAAACACTGAAGCTTTCTTT. The encoded protein is CASSIDHRLNTEAFF.

This clone was seen once. J is TRBJ1-6 and V is TRBV3-1 (or the pseudogene TRBV3-2), with 7 bases lining up with TRBD1. The V and J ends lost 4 bases and 9 bases, in that order; junction bases with no gene match: 12. This CDR3 has 16 residues. Germline lookup yields CDR1 LGHDT and CDR2 YNNKEL (reference sequence). In DNA, the CDR3 is TGTGCCAGCAGCCCACGACACCGGGACAGTGGTTCACCCCTCCACTTT. It is translated as CASSPRHRDSGSPLHF.

V gene TRBV19 combines with J gene TRBJ1-1, with TRBD1 matching over 7 bases. The CDR3 is 15 residues long. V was pared by 3 bases and J by 11 bases, with 15 bases of the junction left unmatched. From germline, CDR1 is LNHDA and CDR2 SQIVND (reference sequence). The CDR3 nucleotides read TGTGCCAGTAGTATGGGCGGCAGGGGGAAGAGGGGTGCTTTCTTT. Translated, it gives CASSMGGRGKRGAFF. The whole variable domain, remainder taken from reference TRBV19 and TRBJ1-1, is DGGITQSPKYLFRKEGQNVTLSCEQNLNHDAMYWYRQDPGQGLRLIYYSQIVNDFQKGDIAEGYSVSREKKESFPLTVTSAQKNPTAFYLCASSMGGRGKRGAFFGQGTRLTVV.

V usage is TRBV4-2 and J usage is TRBJ1-2; D possibly corresponds to TRBD1 (5 bases). The CDR3 consists of 13 residues. V was clipped by 0 bases and J by 12 bases, with 14 bases between them. Germline CDR1 reads LGHNA; CDR2 reads YNFKEQ. The CDR3 reads CASSQDRGTENTF. CDR3 DNA sequence: TGTGCCAGCAGCCAAGATCGTGGGACTGAAAACACCTTC.

The chain links TRBV30 to TRBJ2-2, with D possibly TRBD2 on 6 matching bases. The V and J ends lost 3 bases and 1 base respectively, with 12 bases between them. The germline CDR1 and CDR2 sequences are GTSNPN and SVGIG (reference sequence). The CDR3 extends over 15 amino acids. CDR3 loop: CAWRGGARNTGELFF. The CDR3 DNA reads TGTGCCTGGAGAGGAGGGGCCAGGAACACCGGGGAGCTGTTTTTT.

V usage is TRBV5-1 and J usage is TRBJ2-4, with D possibly TRBD1 on 5 matching bases. V was trimmed by 0 bases and J by 7 bases, leaving 8 bases between them. From germline, CDR1 is SGHRS and CDR2 YFSETQ. This CDR3 region has 13 residues. The CDR3 spells CASSLGGENIQYF. The CDR3 DNA follows: TGCGCCAGCAGCTTGGGGGGCGAGAACATTCAGTACTTC.

The chain recombines TRBV7-3 with TRBJ2-1, with TRBD2 identical over 11 bases. The J segment lost 10 bases and the V segment lost 2 bases, leaving 4 bases of the junction unmatched. This CDR3 has 14 amino acids. Germline CDR1 is SGHTA and CDR2 is FQGTGA. CDR3: CASSLRLAGGEQFF. The DNA of the CDR3 is TGTGCCAGCAGCTTACGGCTAGCGGGGGGCGAGCAGTTCTTC. The full variable domain, rest sourced from reference TRBV7-3 and TRBJ2-1, is GAGVSQTPSNKVTEKGKYVELRCDPISGHTALYWYRQSLGQGPEFLIYFQGTGAADDSGLPNDRFFAVRPEGSVSTLKIQRTERGDSAVYLCASSLRLAGGEQFFGPGTRLTVL.

The CDR3 nucleotides read TGTGCCAGCAGCCTCAAACCTTGGACTAGCGGGGGTGTTGAGCAGTTCTTC. Amino acids: CASSLKPWTSGGVEQFF. V gene TRBV7-2 combines with J gene TRBJ2-1; TRBD2 matches 13 bases. CDR1 is SGHTA and CDR2 is FQGNSA in the germline V gene. Trimming at V came to 5 bases and at J to 9 bases, leaving 13 bases not matched to a gene. The CDR3 sequence is 17 residues long.

The chain is built from TRBV9 and TRBJ1-4; 8 nucleotides align to TRBD1. The CDR3 has 18 amino acids. Germline loops: CDR1 SGDLS, CDR2 YYNGEE. The J segment lost 6 bases and the V segment lost 3 bases, leaving 16 bases of the junction unmatched. The CDR3 reads CASSGSPTGDEGYEKLFF. Here the CDR3 DNA reads TGTGCCAGCAGCGGCTCACCGACAGGGGACGAGGGGTATGAAAAACTGTTTTTT.

This clone was found a few times. CDR3 bases: TGTGCCAGCAGCCAAACCCAGGGGACTGAAGCTTTCTTT. This encodes CASSQTQGTEAFF. The V call is TRBV14, the J call TRBJ1-1; tentative D call: TRBD1 (6 bases). Per the germline V gene, CDR1 is SGHDN and CDR2 is FVKESK. The V and J ends lost 2 bases and 5 bases respectively, with 9 bases between them. CDR3 size: 13 residues.

The rearrangement joins TRBV18 to TRBJ1-1; 7 bases match TRBD1. There are 17 residues in the CDR3. Germline CDR1 KGHSH, CDR2 LQKENI. With 0 bases clipped from V and 1 base from J, the junction kept 8 bases outside the gene matches. The CDR3 coding sequence is TGTGCCAGCTCACCACCCGGACAGGTAGGAAAGAACACTGAAGCTTTCTTT. Its protein product is CASSPPGQVGKNTEAFF.

The chain is built from TRBV6-5 and TRBJ1-5; 7 bases map to TRBD1. This CDR3 is 13 amino acids long. In germline, CDR1 is MNHEY, CDR2 SVGAGI. The junction had 4 bases not matched to a gene; V was cut back by 4 bases and J by 7 bases. This CDR3 is CASSSTGWQPQHF. CDR3 DNA sequence: TGTGCCAGCAGTTCGACAGGGTGGCAGCCCCAGCATTTT.

This clone was observed once. V is TRBV6-5 and J is TRBJ1-4, with D possibly TRBD1 on 6 matching bases. CDR1 and CDR2 from the germline V gene are MNHEY and SVGAGI. Trimming pared 2 bases from V and 8 bases from J, leaving 12 bases between. This CDR3 spans 14 amino acids. DNA of the CDR3: TGTGCCAGCAGTTACGTGACAGGAGAGGAAAAACTGTTTTTT. Encoded protein: CASSYVTGEEKLFF.

The V call is TRBV3-1 (or the pseudogene TRBV3-2), the J call TRBJ1-6; no firm D call. This CDR3 has 18 residues. From germline, CDR1 is LGHDT and CDR2 YNNKEL (reference sequence). V was trimmed by 2 bases and J by 0 bases, leaving 14 bases between them. The CDR3 DNA reads as TGTGCCAGCAGCCAAAAGGAGGAAATCTACTCCTATAATTCACCCCTCCACTTT. Translation gives CASSQKEEIYSYNSPLHF.

V usage is TRBV2 and J usage is TRBJ1-5, with 9 bases lining up with TRBD1. Germline values: CDR1 SNHLY, CDR2 FYNNEI. The CDR3 loop spans 14 amino acids. J lost 5 bases, V lost 3 bases, and 2 bases had no gene match. The CDR3 nucleotides are TGTGCCAGCAGTGACCGGACAGGGGATCAGCCCCAGCATTTT. Translating it yields CASSDRTGDQPQHF.

The chain recombines TRBV7-3 with TRBJ2-5; possible D gene TRBD1, 5 bases. The germline V and J ends were trimmed by 5 bases and 5 bases, with 12 bases remaining between them. CDR1 and CDR2 from the germline V gene are SGHTA and FQGTGA. This CDR3 comprises 13 residues. The CDR3 is CASSLKPGETQYF. In nucleotides, the CDR3 is TGTGCCAGCAGCCTAAAACCAGGGGAGACCCAGTACTTC.

The V call is TRBV11-2, the J call TRBJ2-7, with D perhaps TRBD2 (5 bases). This CDR3 comprises 16 residues. Germline V CDR1 and CDR2: SGHAT, FQNNGV. V shed 0 bases and J shed 3 bases, with 15 bases lying between them. CDR3 sequence (DNA): TGTGCCAGCAGCTTAGATCTGGACCGAGGGCTCTACGAGCAGTACTTC. Its translation is CASSLDLDRGLYEQYF.

This clone was counted a few times. The V gene is TRBV24-1, the J gene TRBJ1-6, with D hard to call. V lost 8 bases and J 7 bases, leaving 11 bases between the germline ends. The CDR3 sequence is 13 residues long. Germline assignment: CDR1 KGHDR and CDR2 SFDVKD. CDR3 protein: CATTAAENSPLHF. The DNA for the CDR3 is TGTGCCACCACGGCGGCGGAGAATTCACCCCTCCACTTT.

The CDR3, as DNA: TGTGCCAGCATCCGGGACAGGGGGTTCGATGAGCAGTTCTTC. The encoded protein is CASIRDRGFDEQFF. V and J are TRBV7-2 and TRBJ2-1; 11 bases agree with TRBD1. Germline V gene sequence: CDR1 SGHTA, CDR2 FQGNSA. Trimming at V came to 7 bases and at J to 8 bases, leaving 7 bases not matched to a gene. The CDR3 runs 14 residues.